The entry below describes one TCR beta chain. Its target is unknown. This sample was included in a study of early T cells in non-severe SARS-CoV-2 infection. Study in general: It was bulk RNA from unsorted whole blood that was sequenced, and the chains were unpaired. General study points: Matching with VDJdb favored anti-spike CD8 responses (missing private and CD4 specificities).

Separate cDNA molecules each had unique molecular identifiers attached to them. TCRdb processed the 5' RACE reads anew with MiXCR; each CDR3 protein has one entry. The repertoire has about 50,000 distinct CDR3 sequences, around 14% of them found once; the top ten carry about a tenth. In germline, CDR1 is SQVTM, CDR2 ANQGSEA. The CDR3 consists of 10 residues. V was shortened by 2 bases and J by 8 bases, with 7 bases between the two germline ends. The TCR sequence derives from an adult who was a healthcare worker with PCR-confirmed SARS-CoV-2 infection or an uninfected control (not recorded which). Sequenced material: whole blood. The chain uses TRBV29-1 and TRBJ2-7; D is unresolved. The CDR3 loop reads CSVERYKQYF. CDR3 bases: TGCAGCGTTGAAAGGTACAAGCAGTACTTC.